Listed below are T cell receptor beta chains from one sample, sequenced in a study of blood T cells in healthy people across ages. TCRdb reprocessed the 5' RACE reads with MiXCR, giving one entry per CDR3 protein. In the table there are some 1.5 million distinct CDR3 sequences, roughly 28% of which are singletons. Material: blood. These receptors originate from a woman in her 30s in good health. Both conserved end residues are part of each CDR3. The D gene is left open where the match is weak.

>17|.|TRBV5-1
CASSQDRRVATNEKLFF
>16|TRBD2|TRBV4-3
CASSQDRRGATDTQYF
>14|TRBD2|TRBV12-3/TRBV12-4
CASSGTSGRDEQYF
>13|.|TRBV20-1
CSASKGGDTEAFF
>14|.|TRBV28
CASSLGGSHQPQHF
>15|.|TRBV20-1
CSTRDTAGAGDEQFF
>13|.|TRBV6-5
CASTKEGRYEQYF
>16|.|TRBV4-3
CASSQEFLGDGQPQHF
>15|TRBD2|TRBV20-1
CSAIGLAENTDTQYF
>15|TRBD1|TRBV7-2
CASSSWPRGRNEQYF